One and the same sample provided the 17 T cell receptor beta chains below, sequenced in a study of immune evolution from preneoplasia to lung adenocarcinoma. Generated by immunoSEQ multiplex PCR, the TCRdb table keeps only in-frame clones and is missing some. The profile shows over 2,000 clones, around 75% of them singletons. The sequenced sample consisted of FFPE minimally invasive lung adenocarcinoma tissue. The receptors were sampled from a person aged 55-80 years with lung adenocarcinoma.

The chain has TRBV5-8 and TRBJ2-3, with D uncertain. From germline, CDR1 is SGHTS and CDR2 YDEGEE. Trimming removed 0 bases at V and 0 bases at J, with 5 bases between. This CDR3 contains 14 residues. The CDR3 DNA reads as TGTGCCAGCAGCTTGGAGATTAGCACAGATACGCAGTATTTT. Translated, it gives CASSLEISTDTQYF. The whole variable domain, filled in from reference TRBV5-8 and TRBJ2-3, reads EAGVTQSPTHLIKTRGQQATLRCSPISGHTSVYWYQQALGLGLQFLLWYDEGEERNRGNFPPRFSGRQFPNYSSELNVNALELEDSALYLCASSLEISTDTQYFGPGTRLTVL.

This chain connects TRBV5-5 to TRBJ1-5; possible D gene TRBD1, 5 bases. The CDR3 has 15 amino acids. CDR1 is SGHKS, CDR2 YYEKEE, per germline (reference sequence). Deletions cut 0 bases from V and 5 bases from J, with 12 bases between. The CDR3 DNA reads as TGTGCCAGCAGCTTGGGAGGTACAGGTTATCAGCCCCAGCATTTT. It encodes CASSLGGTGYQPQHF. Filled out from reference TRBV5-5 and TRBJ1-5, the complete variable domain reads DAGVTQSPTHLIKTRGQQVTLRCSPISGHKSVSWYQQVLGQGPQFIFQYYEKEERGRGNFPDRFSARQFPNYSSELNVNALLLGDSALYLCASSLGGTGYQPQHFGDGTRLSIL.

The table lists this clone with a count of one. V and J are TRBV2 and TRBJ2-5, with D perhaps matching TRBD2 (6 bases). Germline CDR1 SNHLY, CDR2 FYNNEI. There are 12 residues in the CDR3. The V end was cut by 6 bases, the J end by 5 bases, with 10 bases between. The CDR3 nucleotides are TGTGCCAGCAGGCGGGGTGTGGAGACCCAGTACTTC. Translation: CASRRGVETQYF.

The chain recombines TRBV6-6 with TRBJ2-5; no reliable D call. Germline assignment: CDR1 MNHNY and CDR2 SVGAGI (reference sequence). The CDR3 is made up of 11 amino acids. V shed 7 bases and J shed 4 bases, with 7 bases lying between them. The CDR3 nucleotides are TGTGCCAGCACCAGCCCAGAGACCCAGTACTTC. This gives the protein CASTSPETQYF.

This sequence joins TRBV9 and TRBJ2-1, with D perhaps matching TRBD1 (6 bases). The germline V and J ends were trimmed by 0 bases and 2 bases, with 9 bases remaining between them. From germline, CDR1 is SGDLS and CDR2 YYNGEE. The CDR3 runs to 15 residues. The CDR3 spells CASSVGRGPYNEQFF. The DNA of the CDR3 is TGTGCCAGCAGCGTAGGCAGGGGCCCCTACAATGAGCAGTTCTTC.

The chain joins TRBV19 to TRBJ1-4; TRBD1 matches 9 bases. This CDR3 contains 16 residues. CDR1 is LNHDA and CDR2 is SQIVND in the germline V gene (reference sequence). V gave up 6 bases and J gave up 12 bases; unmatched junction bases: 17. Written as DNA, the CDR3 is TGTGCCAGTAGGAGTCCCGGGACAGGGATCCGGGGACAACTGTTTTTT. It is translated as CASRSPGTGIRGQLFF.

The chain joins TRBV5-1 to TRBJ1-1; D remains ambiguous. Germline V gene lookup returns CDR1 SGHRS and CDR2 YFSETQ. This CDR3 contains 14 residues. Trimming removed 3 bases at V and 5 bases at J, with 14 bases between. For the CDR3, the DNA is TGCGCCAGCAGCTCCCGAATAACGGAAACTGAAGCTTTCTTT. Its protein product is CASSSRITETEAFF.

The rearrangement joins TRBV4-3 to TRBJ2-3; 7 nucleotides match TRBD2. Germline V lookup: CDR1 LGHNA, CDR2 YSLEER. This CDR3 region has 17 residues. J gave up 1 base and V 0 bases, and 7 bases lay outside the gene matches. The CDR3 coding sequence is TGCGCCAGCAGCCAAGATCCGCCTAGCGGAGGCACAGATACGCAGTATTTT. Its protein is CASSQDPPSGGTDTQYF.

The genes are TRBV10-2 and TRBJ2-3; a possible D gene is TRBD1 (6 bases). V lost 4 bases and J 4 bases, leaving 15 bases between the germline ends. CDR3 size: 15 residues. The V gene's germline CDR1 is WSHSY and CDR2 SAAADI. The CDR3: CASSARQALADTQYF. CDR3 bases: TGCGCCAGCAGTGCTCGACAGGCTTTGGCAGATACGCAGTATTTT.

The J gene is TRBJ2-5, the V gene TRBV7-6, with TRBD2 matching 10 bases. This CDR3 has 14 residues. V was pared by 11 bases and J by 5 bases, with 11 bases of the junction left unmatched. The germline CDR1 and CDR2 sequences are SGHVS and FNYEAQ. CDR3 sequence (DNA): TGTGCCGCAAGCGGGGGGGGGCTGGATGAGACCCAGTACTTC. It is translated as CAASGGGLDETQYF.

Here the CDR3 reads CASSIDPPGGSSYNEQFF. As DNA, the CDR3 is TGTGCCAGTAGTATAGACCCCCCGGGGGGGAGCTCCTACAATGAGCAGTTCTTC. The chain is built from TRBV19 and TRBJ2-1, with 8 positions matching TRBD2. V was clipped by 0 bases and J by 0 bases; unmatched bases: 7. Germline V lookup: CDR1 LNHDA, CDR2 SQIVND (reference sequence). The CDR3 sequence is 18 residues long.

The genes are TRBV11-3 and TRBJ1-2; perhaps TRBD1 as D (6 bases). Germline CDR1 and CDR2: SGHNT and YENEEA. The CDR3 extends over 15 amino acids. V was clipped by 5 bases and J by 5 bases, with 18 bases between them. The CDR3 protein is CASSRSQGTGYGYTF. The CDR3, as DNA: TGTGCCAGCAGCCGTTCCCAGGGGACGGGGTATGGCTACACCTTC.

The rearrangement uses TRBV9 and TRBJ2-3; TRBD2 matches at 13 bases. The CDR3 loop spans 15 amino acids. Trimming removed 4 bases from V and 6 bases from J; junction bases left unmatched: 5. From germline, CDR1 is SGDLS and CDR2 YYNGEE. In DNA, the CDR3 is TGTGCCAGCAGCATCGGGACTAGCGGGGTTGATACGCAGTATTTT. Protein product: CASSIGTSGVDTQYF.

This chain joins TRBV30 and TRBJ1-2, with D unresolved. Germline-derived CDR1 and CDR2 are GTSNPN and SVGIG (reference sequence). CDR3 length: 14 amino acids. Trimming left V 0 bases short and J 1 base short, with 9 bases between. For the CDR3, the DNA is TGTGCCTGGAGTGTCTCCAGACTTAACTATGGCTACACCTTC. Its translation is CAWSVSRLNYGYTF.

The chain uses TRBV7-3 and TRBJ2-3; D is tentatively TRBD1 or TRBD2 (5 bases each). The V end lost 2 bases, the J end lost 4 bases, and 7 bases lay between the germline ends. Per germline, CDR1 SGHTA and CDR2 FQGTGA. There are 13 residues in the CDR3. The CDR3 region is CASSLGTADTQYF. The CDR3 DNA is TGTGCCAGCAGCTTAGGGACCGCAGATACGCAGTATTTT.

The chain joins TRBV5-1 to TRBJ1-1, with 8 positions matching TRBD1. The CDR3 covers 15 residues. Looked up from germline, CDR1 is SGHRS and CDR2 is YFSETQ. The V segment lost 4 bases and the J segment 1 base; nucleotides outside the gene matches: 6. The CDR3: CASSLGQAANTEAFF. Written as DNA, the CDR3 is TGCGCCAGCAGCCTGGGACAGGCTGCGAACACTGAAGCTTTCTTT.

This chain links TRBV6-5 with TRBJ2-2; D ambiguous. Deletions cut 10 bases from V and 6 bases from J, with 6 bases between. This CDR3 has 10 residues. Germline CDR1 reads MNHEY; CDR2 reads SVGAGI. The CDR3 nucleotides read TGTGCCATAGAACCCGGGGAGCTGTTTTTT. This codes for CAIEPGELFF.